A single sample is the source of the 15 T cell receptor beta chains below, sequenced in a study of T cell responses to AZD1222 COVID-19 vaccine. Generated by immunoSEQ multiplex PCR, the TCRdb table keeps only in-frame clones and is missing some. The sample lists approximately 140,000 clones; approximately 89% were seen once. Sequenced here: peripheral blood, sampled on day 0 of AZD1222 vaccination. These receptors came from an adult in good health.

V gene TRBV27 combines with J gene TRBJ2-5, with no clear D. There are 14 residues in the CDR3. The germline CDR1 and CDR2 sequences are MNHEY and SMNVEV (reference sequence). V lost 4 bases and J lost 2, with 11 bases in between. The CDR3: CASSSTATQETQYF. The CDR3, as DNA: TGTGCCAGCAGTTCGACGGCTACTCAAGAGACCCAGTACTTC.

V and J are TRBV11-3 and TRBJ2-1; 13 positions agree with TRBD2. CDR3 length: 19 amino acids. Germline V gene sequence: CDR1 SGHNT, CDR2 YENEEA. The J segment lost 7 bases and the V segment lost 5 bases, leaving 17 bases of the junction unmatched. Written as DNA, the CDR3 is TGTGCCAGCAGCGATCCCGACACTAGCGGGAGGGCCTGGGGGAATGAGCAGTTCTTC. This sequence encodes CASSDPDTSGRAWGNEQFF.

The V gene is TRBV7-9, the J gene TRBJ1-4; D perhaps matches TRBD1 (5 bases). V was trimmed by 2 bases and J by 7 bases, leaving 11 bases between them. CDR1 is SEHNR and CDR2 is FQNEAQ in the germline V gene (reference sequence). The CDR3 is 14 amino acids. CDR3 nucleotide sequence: TGTGCCAGCAGCTTATCAGGGTTGGGTGAAAAACTGTTTTTT. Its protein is CASSLSGLGEKLFF.

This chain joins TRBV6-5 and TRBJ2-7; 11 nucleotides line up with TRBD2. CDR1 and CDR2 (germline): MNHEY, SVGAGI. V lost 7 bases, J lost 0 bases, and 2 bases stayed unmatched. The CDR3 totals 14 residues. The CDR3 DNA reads TGTGCCAGCATAACTAGCGGGAGCTCCTACGAGCAGTACTTC. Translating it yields CASITSGSSYEQYF.

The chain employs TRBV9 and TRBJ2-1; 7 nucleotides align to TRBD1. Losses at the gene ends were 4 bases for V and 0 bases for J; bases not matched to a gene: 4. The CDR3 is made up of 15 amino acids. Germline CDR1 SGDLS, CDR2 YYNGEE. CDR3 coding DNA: TGTGCCAGCAGCATCCGGGACAGCTCCTACAATGAGCAGTTCTTC. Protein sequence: CASSIRDSSYNEQFF.

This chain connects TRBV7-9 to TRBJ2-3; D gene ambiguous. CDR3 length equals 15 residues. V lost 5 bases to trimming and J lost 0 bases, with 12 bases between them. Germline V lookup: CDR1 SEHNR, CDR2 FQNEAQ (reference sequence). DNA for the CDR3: TGTGCCAGCAGCCCAAAGCGAGGAAGCACAGATACGCAGTATTTT. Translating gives CASSPKRGSTDTQYF.

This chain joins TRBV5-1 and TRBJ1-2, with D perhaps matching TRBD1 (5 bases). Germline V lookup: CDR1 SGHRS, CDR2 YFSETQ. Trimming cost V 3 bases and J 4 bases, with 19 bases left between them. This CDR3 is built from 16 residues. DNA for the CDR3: TGCGCCAGCAGCTCCCTAACGACAGCCAGCGGCTATGGCTACACCTTC. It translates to CASSSLTTASGYGYTF.

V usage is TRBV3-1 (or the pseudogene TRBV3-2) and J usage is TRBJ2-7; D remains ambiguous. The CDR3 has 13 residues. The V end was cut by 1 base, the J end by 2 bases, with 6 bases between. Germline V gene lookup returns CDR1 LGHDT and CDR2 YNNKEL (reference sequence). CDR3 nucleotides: TGTGCCAGCAGCCAAGCATGGGCCTACGAGCAGTACTTC. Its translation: CASSQAWAYEQYF.

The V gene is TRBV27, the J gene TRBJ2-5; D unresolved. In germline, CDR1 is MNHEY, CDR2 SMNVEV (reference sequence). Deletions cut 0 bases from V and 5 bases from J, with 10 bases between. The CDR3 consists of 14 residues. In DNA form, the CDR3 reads TGTGCCAGCAGTTTATCAGCCAGAAGCGAGACCCAGTACTTC. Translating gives CASSLSARSETQYF.

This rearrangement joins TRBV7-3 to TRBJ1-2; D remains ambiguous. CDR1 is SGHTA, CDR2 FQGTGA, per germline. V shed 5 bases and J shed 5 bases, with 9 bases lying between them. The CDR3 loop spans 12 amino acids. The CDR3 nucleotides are TGTGCCAGCAGCCGTGACGGATATGGCTACACCTTC. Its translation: CASSRDGYGYTF.

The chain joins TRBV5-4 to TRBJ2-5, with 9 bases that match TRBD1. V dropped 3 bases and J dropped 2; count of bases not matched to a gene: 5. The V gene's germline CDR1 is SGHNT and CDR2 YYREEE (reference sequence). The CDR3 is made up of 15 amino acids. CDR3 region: CASSSTGGGQETQYF. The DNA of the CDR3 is TGTGCCAGCAGCTCTACAGGGGGCGGACAAGAGACCCAGTACTTC.

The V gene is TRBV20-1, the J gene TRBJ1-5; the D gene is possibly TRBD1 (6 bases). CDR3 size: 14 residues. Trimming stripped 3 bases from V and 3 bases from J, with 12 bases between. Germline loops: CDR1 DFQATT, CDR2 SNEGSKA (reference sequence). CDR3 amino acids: CSASGGQHNQPQHF. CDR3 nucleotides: TGCAGTGCTAGTGGGGGGCAACACAATCAGCCCCAGCATTTT.

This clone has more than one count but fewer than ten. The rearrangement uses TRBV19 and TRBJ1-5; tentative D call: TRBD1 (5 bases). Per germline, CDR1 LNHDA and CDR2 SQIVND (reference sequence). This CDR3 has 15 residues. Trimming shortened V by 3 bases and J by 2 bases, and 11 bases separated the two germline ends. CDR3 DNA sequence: TGTGCCAGTAGTATTGTAAGGGACCGCAATCAGCCCCAGCATTTT. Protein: CASSIVRDRNQPQHF.

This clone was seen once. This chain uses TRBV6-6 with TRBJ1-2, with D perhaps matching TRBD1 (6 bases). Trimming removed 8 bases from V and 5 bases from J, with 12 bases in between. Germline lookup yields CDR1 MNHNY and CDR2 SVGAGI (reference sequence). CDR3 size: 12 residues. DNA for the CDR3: TGTGCCAGCCGCGACAGGACATATGGCTACACCTTC. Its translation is CASRDRTYGYTF.

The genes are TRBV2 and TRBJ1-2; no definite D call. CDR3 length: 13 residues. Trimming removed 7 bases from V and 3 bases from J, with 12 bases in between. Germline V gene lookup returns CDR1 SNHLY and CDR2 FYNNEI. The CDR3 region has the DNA TGTGCCAGCACCTCGGACGGAGACTATGGCTACACCTTC. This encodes CASTSDGDYGYTF.